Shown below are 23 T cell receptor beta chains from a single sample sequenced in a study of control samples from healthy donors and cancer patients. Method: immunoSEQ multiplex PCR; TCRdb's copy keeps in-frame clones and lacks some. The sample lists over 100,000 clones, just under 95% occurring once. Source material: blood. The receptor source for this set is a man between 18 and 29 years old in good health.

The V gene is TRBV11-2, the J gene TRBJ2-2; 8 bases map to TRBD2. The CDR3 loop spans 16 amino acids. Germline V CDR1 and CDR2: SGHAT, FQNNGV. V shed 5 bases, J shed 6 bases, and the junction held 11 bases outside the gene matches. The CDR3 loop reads CASSPVRGGSAGELFF. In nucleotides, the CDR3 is TGTGCCAGCAGCCCTGTCCGGGGGGGCTCGGCCGGGGAGCTGTTTTTT.

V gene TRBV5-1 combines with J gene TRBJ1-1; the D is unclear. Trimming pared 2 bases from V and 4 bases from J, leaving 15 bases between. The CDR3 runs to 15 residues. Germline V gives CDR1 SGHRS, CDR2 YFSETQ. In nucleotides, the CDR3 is TGCGCCAGCAGCTTACTGTGGGGATCGGTCACTGAAGCTTTCTTT. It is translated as CASSLLWGSVTEAFF.

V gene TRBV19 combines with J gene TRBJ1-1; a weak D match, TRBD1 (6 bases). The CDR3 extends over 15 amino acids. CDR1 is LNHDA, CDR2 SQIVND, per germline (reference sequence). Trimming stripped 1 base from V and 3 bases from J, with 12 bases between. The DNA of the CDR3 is TGTGCCAGTAGTATAGGGGGGGGGCCTTACACTGAAGCTTTCTTT. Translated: CASSIGGGPYTEAFF.

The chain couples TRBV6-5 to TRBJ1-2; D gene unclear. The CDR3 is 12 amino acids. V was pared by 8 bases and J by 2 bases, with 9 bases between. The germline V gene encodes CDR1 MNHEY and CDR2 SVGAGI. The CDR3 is CASSRYNYGYTF. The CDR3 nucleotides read TGTGCCAGCTCCAGATACAACTATGGCTACACCTTC.

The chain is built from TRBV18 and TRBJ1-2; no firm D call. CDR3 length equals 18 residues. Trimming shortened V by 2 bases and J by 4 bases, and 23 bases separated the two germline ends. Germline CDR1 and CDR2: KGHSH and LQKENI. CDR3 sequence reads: CASSPEFVLYQTFYGYTF. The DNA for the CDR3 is TGTGCCAGCTCACCAGAATTTGTCCTTTACCAGACCTTCTATGGCTACACCTTC.

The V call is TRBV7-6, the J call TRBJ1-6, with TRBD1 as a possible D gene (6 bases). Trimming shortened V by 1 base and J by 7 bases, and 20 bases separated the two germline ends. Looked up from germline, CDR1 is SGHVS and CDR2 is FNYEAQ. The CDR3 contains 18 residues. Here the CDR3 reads CASSLEAQGTSRNSPLHF. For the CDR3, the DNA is TGTGCCAGCAGCTTAGAGGCTCAGGGGACGAGCAGGAATTCACCCCTCCACTTT.

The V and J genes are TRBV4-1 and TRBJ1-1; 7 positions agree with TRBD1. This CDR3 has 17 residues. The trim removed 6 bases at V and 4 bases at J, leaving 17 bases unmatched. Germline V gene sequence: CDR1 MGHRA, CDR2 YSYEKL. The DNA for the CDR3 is TGCGCCAGCAGTTACAGGGGACCACCAAAAGTGAGCACTGAAGCTTTCTTT. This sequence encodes CASSYRGPPKVSTEAFF.

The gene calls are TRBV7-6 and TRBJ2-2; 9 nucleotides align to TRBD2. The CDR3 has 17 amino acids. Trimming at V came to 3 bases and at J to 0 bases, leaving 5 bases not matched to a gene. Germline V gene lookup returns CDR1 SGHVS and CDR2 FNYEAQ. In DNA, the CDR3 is TGTGCCAGCAGCTTCCTTTTAGCGGGGGCGAACACCGGGGAGCTGTTTTTT. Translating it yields CASSFLLAGANTGELFF.

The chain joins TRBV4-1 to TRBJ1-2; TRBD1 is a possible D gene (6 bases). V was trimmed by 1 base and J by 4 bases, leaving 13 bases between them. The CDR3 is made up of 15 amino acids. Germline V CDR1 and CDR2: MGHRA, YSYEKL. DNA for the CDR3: TGCGCCAGCAGCCAAGGGACAGCAAATGTCTATGGCTACACCTTC. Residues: CASSQGTANVYGYTF.

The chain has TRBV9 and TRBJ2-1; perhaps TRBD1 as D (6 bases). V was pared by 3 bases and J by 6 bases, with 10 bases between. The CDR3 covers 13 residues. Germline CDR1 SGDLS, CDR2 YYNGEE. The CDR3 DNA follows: TGTGCCAGCAGCGACCGACAGGCCAATGAGCAGTTCTTC. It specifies CASSDRQANEQFF.

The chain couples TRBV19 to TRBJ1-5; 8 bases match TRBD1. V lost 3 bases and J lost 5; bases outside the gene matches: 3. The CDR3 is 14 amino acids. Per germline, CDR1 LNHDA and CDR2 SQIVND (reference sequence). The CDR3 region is CASSIGRGHQPQHF. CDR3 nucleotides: TGTGCCAGTAGTATCGGCAGGGGGCATCAGCCCCAGCATTTT.

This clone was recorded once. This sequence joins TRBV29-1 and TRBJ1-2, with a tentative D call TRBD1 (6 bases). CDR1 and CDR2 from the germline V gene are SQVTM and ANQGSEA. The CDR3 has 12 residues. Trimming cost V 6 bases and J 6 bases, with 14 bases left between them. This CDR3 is CSVESGVDGYTF. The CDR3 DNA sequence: TGCAGCGTAGAGTCAGGGGTGGATGGCTACACCTTC.

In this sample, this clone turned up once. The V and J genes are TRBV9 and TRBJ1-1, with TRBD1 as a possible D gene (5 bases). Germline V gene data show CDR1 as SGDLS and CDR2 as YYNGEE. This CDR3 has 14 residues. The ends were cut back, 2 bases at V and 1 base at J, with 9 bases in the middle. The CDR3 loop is CASSVSGQNTEAFF. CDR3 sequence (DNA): TGTGCCAGCAGCGTTTCAGGACAGAACACTGAAGCTTTCTTT.

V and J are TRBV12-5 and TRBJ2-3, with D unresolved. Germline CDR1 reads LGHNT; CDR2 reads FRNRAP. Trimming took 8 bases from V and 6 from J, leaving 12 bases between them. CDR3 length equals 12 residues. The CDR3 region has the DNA TGTGCTAGTCTGCCGAGCGCCGATACGCAGTATTTT. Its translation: CASLPSADTQYF.

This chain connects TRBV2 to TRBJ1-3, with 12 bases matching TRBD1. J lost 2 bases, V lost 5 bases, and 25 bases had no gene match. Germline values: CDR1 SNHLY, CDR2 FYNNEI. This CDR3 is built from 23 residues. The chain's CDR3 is CASSQTHLSFGTGGPRPGNTIYF. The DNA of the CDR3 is TGTGCCAGCAGTCAGACGCACCTAAGTTTTGGGACAGGGGGCCCTCGGCCTGGAAACACCATATATTTT.

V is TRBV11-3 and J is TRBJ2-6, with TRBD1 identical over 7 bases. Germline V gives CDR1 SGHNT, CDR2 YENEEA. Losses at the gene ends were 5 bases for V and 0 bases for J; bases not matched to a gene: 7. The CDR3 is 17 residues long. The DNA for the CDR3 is TGTGCCAGCAGCCCGGACAGGTGGAGCTCTGGGGCCAACGTCCTGACTTTC. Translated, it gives CASSPDRWSSGANVLTF.

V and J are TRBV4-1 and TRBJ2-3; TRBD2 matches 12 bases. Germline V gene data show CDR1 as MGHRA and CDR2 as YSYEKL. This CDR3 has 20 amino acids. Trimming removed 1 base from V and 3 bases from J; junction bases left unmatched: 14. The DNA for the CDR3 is TGCGCCAGCAGCCAAGCAGAAGGTGCTAGCGGGGGGGCCGGGACAGATACGCAGTATTTT. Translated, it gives CASSQAEGASGGAGTDTQYF.

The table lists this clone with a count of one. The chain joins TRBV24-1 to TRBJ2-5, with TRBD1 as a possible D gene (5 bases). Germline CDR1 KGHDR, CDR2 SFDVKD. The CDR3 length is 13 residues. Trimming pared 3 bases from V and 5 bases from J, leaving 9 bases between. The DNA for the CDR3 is TGTGCCACCAGTGATGGATCAGGGGAGACCCAGTACTTC. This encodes CATSDGSGETQYF.

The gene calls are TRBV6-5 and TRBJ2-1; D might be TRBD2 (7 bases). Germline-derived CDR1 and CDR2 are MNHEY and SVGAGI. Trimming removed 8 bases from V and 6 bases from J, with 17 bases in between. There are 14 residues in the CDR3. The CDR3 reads CASLEGGAVNEQFF. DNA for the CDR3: TGTGCCAGCCTAGAGGGGGGGGCGGTCAATGAGCAGTTCTTC.

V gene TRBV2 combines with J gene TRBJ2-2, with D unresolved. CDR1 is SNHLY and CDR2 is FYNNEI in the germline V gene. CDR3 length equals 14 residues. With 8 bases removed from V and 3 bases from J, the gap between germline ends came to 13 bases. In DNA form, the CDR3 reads TGTGCCAGCCATCCCAACGGCGACACCGGGGAGCTGTTTTTT. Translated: CASHPNGDTGELFF.

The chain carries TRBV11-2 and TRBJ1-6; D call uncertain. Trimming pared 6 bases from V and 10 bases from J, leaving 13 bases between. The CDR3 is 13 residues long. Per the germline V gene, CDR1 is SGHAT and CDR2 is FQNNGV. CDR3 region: CASSWVEQSPLHF. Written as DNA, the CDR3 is TGTGCCAGCAGTTGGGTAGAGCAGTCACCCCTCCACTTT.

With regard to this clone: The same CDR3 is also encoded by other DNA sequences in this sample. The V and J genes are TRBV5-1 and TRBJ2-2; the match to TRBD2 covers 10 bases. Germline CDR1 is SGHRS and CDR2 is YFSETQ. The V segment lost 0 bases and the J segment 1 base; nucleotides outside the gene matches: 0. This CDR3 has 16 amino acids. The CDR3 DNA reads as TGCGCCAGCAGCTTGGGGACTAGCGGGAACACCGGGGAGCTGTTTTTT. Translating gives CASSLGTSGNTGELFF.

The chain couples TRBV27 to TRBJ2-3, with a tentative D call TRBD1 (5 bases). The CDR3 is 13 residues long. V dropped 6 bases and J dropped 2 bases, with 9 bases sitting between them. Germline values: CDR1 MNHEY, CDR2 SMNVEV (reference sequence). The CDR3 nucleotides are TGTGCCAGCAGCGGACACTCCACAGATACGCAGTATTTT. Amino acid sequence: CASSGHSTDTQYF.